The 5 T cell receptor beta chains given below trace back to one sample, sequenced in a study of identical twins. One entry per CDR3 protein, called by TCRdb with MiXCR from the 5' RACE reads. The sample has 450,000 to 650,000 distinct CDR3 sequences, over 12% seen once; the top ten hold roughly 0.43%. These same data were also listed under a study on yellow fever vaccine responses in identical twins.

Sequencing was performed on CD4+ T cells sorted from blood. These receptors all stem from a young woman in good health.

The chain employs TRBV18 and TRBJ2-1; TRBD1 might be the D (5 bases). CDR3 length: 15 residues. Germline CDR1 is KGHSH and CDR2 is LQKENI. V was pared by 3 bases and J by 9 bases, with 18 bases between. Written as DNA, the CDR3 is TGTGCCAGCTCACCCCGGGTTACAGGCGAAGTTGAGCAGTTCTTC. Translation gives CASSPRVTGEVEQFF.

The V and J genes are TRBV28 and TRBJ2-4; D tentatively fits TRBD1 or TRBD2 (5 bases each). This CDR3 comprises 14 residues. Germline values: CDR1 MDHEN, CDR2 SYDVKM. Trimming cost V 6 bases and J 9 bases, with 18 bases left between them. The CDR3 loop reads CASSRILGAGIQYF. The CDR3, as DNA: TGTGCCAGCAGCCGAATCCTCGGGGCGGGCATTCAGTACTTC. The full variable domain, completed using reference TRBV28 and TRBJ2-4, is DVKVTQSSRYLVKRTGEKVFLECVQDMDHENMFWYRQDPGLGLRLIYFSYDVKMKEKGDIPEGYSVSREKKERFSLILESASTNQTSMYLCASSRILGAGIQYFGAGTRLSVL.

This clonotype has only a few counts. The rearrangement joins TRBV7-2 to TRBJ2-1, with a tentative D call TRBD2 (5 bases). Between the trimmed V and J ends, which lost 6 bases and 0 bases, there was a span of 12 bases. The CDR3 contains 15 residues. Germline lookup yields CDR1 SGHTA and CDR2 FQGNSA. The CDR3 region has the DNA TGTGCCAGCAGACCACGGGGAGTCTCCTACAATGAGCAGTTCTTC. It translates to CASRPRGVSYNEQFF.

This clonotype was observed many times. The chain couples TRBV20-1 to TRBJ2-1, with unresolved D. Germline assignment: CDR1 DFQATT and CDR2 SNEGSKA (reference sequence). This CDR3 is 11 amino acids long. Between the trimmed V and J ends, which lost 0 bases and 6 bases, there was a span of 3 bases. The CDR3 coding sequence is TGCAGTGCTAGAGATCCCAATGAGCAGTTCTTC. It specifies CSARDPNEQFF.

This clonotype was seen more than once but under ten times. The chain uses TRBV11-2 and TRBJ2-7, with D possibly matching TRBD1 (6 bases). Germline CDR1 reads SGHAT; CDR2 reads FQNNGV. With 5 bases removed from V and 4 bases from J, the gap between germline ends came to 9 bases. This CDR3 region has 12 residues. The CDR3 protein is CASSVTGYEQYV. DNA of the CDR3: TGTGCCAGCAGCGTCACAGGGTACGAGCAGTACGTC.